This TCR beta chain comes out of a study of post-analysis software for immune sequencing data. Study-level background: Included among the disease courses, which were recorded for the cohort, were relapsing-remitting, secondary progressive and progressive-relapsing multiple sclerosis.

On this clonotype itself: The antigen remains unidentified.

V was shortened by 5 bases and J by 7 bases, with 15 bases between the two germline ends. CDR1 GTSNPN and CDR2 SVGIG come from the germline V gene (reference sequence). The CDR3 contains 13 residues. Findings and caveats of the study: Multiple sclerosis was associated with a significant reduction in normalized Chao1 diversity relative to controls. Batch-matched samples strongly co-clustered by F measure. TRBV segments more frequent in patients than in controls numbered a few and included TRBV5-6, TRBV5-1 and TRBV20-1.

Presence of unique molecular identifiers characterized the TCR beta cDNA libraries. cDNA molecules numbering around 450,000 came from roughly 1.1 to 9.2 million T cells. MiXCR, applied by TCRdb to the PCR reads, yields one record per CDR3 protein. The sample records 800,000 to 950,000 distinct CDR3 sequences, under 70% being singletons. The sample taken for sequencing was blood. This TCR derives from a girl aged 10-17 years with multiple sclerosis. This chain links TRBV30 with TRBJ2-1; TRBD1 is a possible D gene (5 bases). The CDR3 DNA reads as TGTGCCTGGGGGATTCAGGGATGGAATGAGCAGTTCTTC. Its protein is CAWGIQGWNEQFF.